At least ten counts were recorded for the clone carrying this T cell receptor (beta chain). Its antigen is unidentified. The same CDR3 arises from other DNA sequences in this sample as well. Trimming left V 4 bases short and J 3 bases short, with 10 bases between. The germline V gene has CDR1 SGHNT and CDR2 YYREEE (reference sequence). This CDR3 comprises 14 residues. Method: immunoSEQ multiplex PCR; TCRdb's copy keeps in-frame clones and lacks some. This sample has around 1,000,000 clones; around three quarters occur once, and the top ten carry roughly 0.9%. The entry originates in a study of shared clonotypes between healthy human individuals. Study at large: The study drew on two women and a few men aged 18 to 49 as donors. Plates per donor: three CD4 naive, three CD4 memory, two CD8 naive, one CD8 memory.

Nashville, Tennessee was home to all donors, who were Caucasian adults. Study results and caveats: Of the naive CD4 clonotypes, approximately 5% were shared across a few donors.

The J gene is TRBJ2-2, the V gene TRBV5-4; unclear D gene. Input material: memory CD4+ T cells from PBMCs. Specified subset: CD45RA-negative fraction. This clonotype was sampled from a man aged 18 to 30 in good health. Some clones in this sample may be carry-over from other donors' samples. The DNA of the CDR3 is TGTGCCAGCAGCCTGAACTCTTACACCGGGGAGCTGTTTTTT. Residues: CASSLNSYTGELFF.